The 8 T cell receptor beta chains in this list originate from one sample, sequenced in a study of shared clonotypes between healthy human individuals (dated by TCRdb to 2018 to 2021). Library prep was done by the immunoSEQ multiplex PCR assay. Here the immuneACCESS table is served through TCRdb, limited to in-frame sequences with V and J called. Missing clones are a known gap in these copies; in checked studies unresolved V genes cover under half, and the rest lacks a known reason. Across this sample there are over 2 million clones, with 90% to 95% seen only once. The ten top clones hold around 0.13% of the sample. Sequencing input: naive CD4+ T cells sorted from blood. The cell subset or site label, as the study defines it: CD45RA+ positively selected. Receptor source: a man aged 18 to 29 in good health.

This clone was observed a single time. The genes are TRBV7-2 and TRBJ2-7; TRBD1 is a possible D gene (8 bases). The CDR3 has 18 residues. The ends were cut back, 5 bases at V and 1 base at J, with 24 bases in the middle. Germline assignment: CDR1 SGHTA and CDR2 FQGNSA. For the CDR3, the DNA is TGTGCCAGCAGCCCGTGGGGGGAGGGGACAGGAGGGTCCTACGAGCAGTACTTC. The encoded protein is CASSPWGEGTGGSYEQYF.

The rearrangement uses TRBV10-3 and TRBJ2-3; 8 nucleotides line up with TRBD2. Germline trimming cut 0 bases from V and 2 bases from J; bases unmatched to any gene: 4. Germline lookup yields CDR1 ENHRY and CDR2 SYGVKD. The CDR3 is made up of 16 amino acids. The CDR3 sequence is CAISESASGFTDTQYF. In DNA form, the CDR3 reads TGTGCCATCAGTGAGTCGGCTAGCGGGTTCACAGATACGCAGTATTTT.

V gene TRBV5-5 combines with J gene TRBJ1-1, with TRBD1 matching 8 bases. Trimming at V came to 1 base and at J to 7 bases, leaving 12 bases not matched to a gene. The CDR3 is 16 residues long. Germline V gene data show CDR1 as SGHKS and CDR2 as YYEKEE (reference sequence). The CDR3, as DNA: TGTGCCAGCAGCTTGCCAGGGGCACAGGGGGTGTTTGAAGCTTTCTTT. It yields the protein CASSLPGAQGVFEAFF.

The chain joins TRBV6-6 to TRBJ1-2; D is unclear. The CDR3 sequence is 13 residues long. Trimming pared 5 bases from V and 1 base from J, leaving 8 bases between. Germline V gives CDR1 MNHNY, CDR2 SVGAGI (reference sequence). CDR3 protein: CASSRLDNYGYTF. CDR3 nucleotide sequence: TGTGCCAGCAGTCGGCTAGATAACTATGGCTACACCTTC.

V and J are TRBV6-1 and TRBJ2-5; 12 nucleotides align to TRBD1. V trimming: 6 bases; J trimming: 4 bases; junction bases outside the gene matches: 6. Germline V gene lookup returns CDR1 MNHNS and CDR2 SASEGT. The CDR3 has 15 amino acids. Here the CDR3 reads CASRKGQGAVETQYF. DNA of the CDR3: TGTGCCAGCAGAAAGGGACAGGGGGCAGTAGAGACCCAGTACTTC.

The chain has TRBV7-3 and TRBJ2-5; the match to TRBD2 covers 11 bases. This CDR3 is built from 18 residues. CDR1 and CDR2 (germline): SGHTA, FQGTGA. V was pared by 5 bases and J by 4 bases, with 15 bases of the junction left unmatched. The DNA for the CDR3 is TGTGCCAGCAGCCAAGGGGTACTAGCGGGGGACTTGGGAGAGACCCAGTACTTC. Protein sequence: CASSQGVLAGDLGETQYF. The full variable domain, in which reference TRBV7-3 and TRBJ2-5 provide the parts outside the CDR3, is GAGVSQTPSNKVTEKGKYVELRCDPISGHTALYWYRQSLGQGPEFLIYFQGTGAADDSGLPNDRFFAVRPEGSVSTLKIQRTERGDSAVYLCASSQGVLAGDLGETQYFGPGTRLLVL.

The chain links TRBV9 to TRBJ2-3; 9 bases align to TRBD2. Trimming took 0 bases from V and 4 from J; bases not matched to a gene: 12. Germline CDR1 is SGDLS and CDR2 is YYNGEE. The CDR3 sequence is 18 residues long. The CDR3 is CASSVASVAGALADTQYF. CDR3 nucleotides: TGTGCCAGCAGCGTAGCTTCGGTAGCGGGGGCCCTTGCAGATACGCAGTATTTT.

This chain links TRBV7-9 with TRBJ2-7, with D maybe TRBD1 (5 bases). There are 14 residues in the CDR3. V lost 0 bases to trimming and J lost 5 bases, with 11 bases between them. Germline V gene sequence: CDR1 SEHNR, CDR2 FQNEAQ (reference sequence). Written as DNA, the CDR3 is TGTGCCAGCAGCTTAGCCCCCAGGGTCGACGAGCAGTACTTC. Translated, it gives CASSLAPRVDEQYF. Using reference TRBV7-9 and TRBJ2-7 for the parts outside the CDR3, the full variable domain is DTGVSQNPRHKITKRGQNVTFRCDPISEHNRLYWYRQTLGQGPEFLTYFQNEAQLEKSRLLSDRFSAERPKGSFSTLEIQRTEQGDSAMYLCASSLAPRVDEQYFGPGTRLTVT.